This T cell receptor beta chain was sequenced during a study of blood T cell repertoires in COVID-19. Overall study context: From the United States, Italy and Spain came samples of acute and convalescent COVID-19.

The method was immunoSEQ multiplex PCR; TCRdb's version includes in-frame clones alone and lacks a portion of them. The data show under 300,000 clones, approximately 91% seen once. V lost 1 base, J lost 5 bases, and 14 bases lay in between. The CDR3 covers 15 residues. The V gene's germline CDR1 is SGHTA and CDR2 FQGNSA. This sequence was found in a middle-aged woman with acute COVID-19. The J gene is TRBJ2-5, the V gene TRBV7-2, with D possibly being TRBD2 (5 bases). The sequenced sample consisted of PBMCs or T cells enriched from blood (not recorded which). The CDR3 bases are TGTGCCAGCAGCTTAGTTCGGGATCGGACGGAGACCCAGTACTTC. Translated: CASSLVRDRTETQYF.